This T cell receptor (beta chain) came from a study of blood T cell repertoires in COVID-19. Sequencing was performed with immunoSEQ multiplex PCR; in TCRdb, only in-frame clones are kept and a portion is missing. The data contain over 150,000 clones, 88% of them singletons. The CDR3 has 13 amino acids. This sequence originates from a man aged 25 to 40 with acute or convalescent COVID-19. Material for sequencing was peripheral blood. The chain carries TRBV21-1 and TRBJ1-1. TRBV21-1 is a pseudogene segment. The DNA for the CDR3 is TGTGCCAGCAAGAGCTTCATGAACACTGAAGCTTTCTTT. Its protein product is CASKSFMNTEAFF.